Below, 22 T cell receptor beta chains from the same sample are listed, as sequenced in a study of OX40 agonist ivuxolimab in advanced cancers. TCRdb's table, derived via immunoSEQ multiplex PCR, lists solely in-frame clones and lacks some. Among some 71,000 clones listed, just over 85% were seen once. The sample was CD4+ or CD8+ T cells sorted from blood, taken in a trial of the OX40 agonist ivuxolimab. The receptors stem from an adult with an advanced solid tumor such as melanoma, head and neck, liver or kidney cancer.

The V call is TRBV5-1, the J call TRBJ2-7; unclear D gene. This CDR3 has 15 amino acids. CDR1 and CDR2 from the germline V gene are SGHRS and YFSETQ. The ends were cut back, 0 bases at V and 1 base at J, with 11 bases in the middle. CDR3 nucleotide sequence: TGCGCCAGCAGCTTGGACAGCGAATTTTCCTACGAGCAGTACTTC. Translated, it gives CASSLDSEFSYEQYF.

This clone was seen only a few times. The chain uses TRBV29-1 and TRBJ2-7, with 9 positions matching TRBD1. Germline loops: CDR1 SQVTM, CDR2 ANQGSEA. The CDR3 covers 13 residues. After removal of 5 bases from V and 6 bases from J, the junction contained 8 bases not matched to a gene. The CDR3 spells CSVQTGGRPEQYF. The CDR3 nucleotides are TGCAGCGTTCAAACAGGGGGCCGACCCGAGCAGTACTTC.

This sequence joins TRBV5-5 and TRBJ2-1; D gene uncertain. V lost 7 bases to trimming and J lost 3 bases, with 8 bases between them. Germline loops: CDR1 SGHKS, CDR2 YYEKEE (reference sequence). The CDR3 is made up of 12 amino acids. The CDR3 DNA reads as TGTGCCAGCGCCTTGGGCTACAATGAGCAGTTCTTC. This encodes CASALGYNEQFF.

The V call is TRBV7-9, the J call TRBJ2-3, with TRBD2 matching over 8 bases. The J segment lost 2 bases and the V segment lost 5 bases, leaving 9 bases of the junction unmatched. Germline V gene data show CDR1 as SEHNR and CDR2 as FQNEAQ (reference sequence). The CDR3 has 16 residues. CDR3 nucleotide sequence: TGTGCCAGCAGCCCCCAGTTTAGCGGGGTCACAGATACGCAGTATTTT. Amino acids: CASSPQFSGVTDTQYF.

The V gene is TRBV7-6, the J gene TRBJ1-5, with a tentative D call TRBD1 (5 bases). Trimming cost V 4 bases and J 2 bases, with 12 bases left between them. This CDR3 comprises 15 residues. Germline V gives CDR1 SGHVS, CDR2 FNYEAQ. The CDR3 bases are TGTGCCAGCAGCTGGGGGGGGTTAGGCAATCAGCCCCAGCATTTT. Translated, it gives CASSWGGLGNQPQHF. Using reference TRBV7-6 and TRBJ1-5 for the parts outside the CDR3, the full variable domain is GAGVSQSPRYKVTKRGQDVALRCDPISGHVSLYWYRQALGQGPEFLTYFNYEAQQDKSGLPNDRFSAERPEGSISTLTIQRTEQRDSAMYRCASSWGGLGNQPQHFGDGTRLSIL.

The chain couples TRBV6-5 to TRBJ1-2; no reliable D call. CDR1 is MNHEY, CDR2 SVGAGI, per germline. The CDR3 is 16 residues long. The V end was cut by 4 bases, the J end by 4 bases, with 19 bases between. CDR3 in DNA: TGTGCCAGCAGTTTATCTTATAGCCGGACGGGCTATGGCTACACCTTC. Its translation is CASSLSYSRTGYGYTF.

The chain links TRBV5-1 to TRBJ2-2, with 14 positions matching TRBD2. Germline V gene lookup returns CDR1 SGHRS and CDR2 YFSETQ. The CDR3 has 20 amino acids. V was clipped by 3 bases and J by 5 bases; unmatched bases: 15. The DNA for the CDR3 is TGCGCCAGCAGCTCCACTGATTGGACTAGCGGGGGGACACTAACCGGGGAGCTGTTTTTT. Amino acids: CASSSTDWTSGGTLTGELFF.

The chain employs TRBV21-1 and TRBJ2-4. TRBV21-1 is recorded as a pseudogene. This CDR3 region has 15 residues. DNA of the CDR3: TGTGCCAGCAGCAAAGGGCAACTAGCCAAAAACATTCAGTACTTC. This encodes CASSKGQLAKNIQYF.

This clone has only one observation. The J gene is TRBJ1-1, the V gene TRBV9; 7 positions agree with TRBD1. The trim removed 4 bases at V and 1 base at J, leaving 4 bases unmatched. In germline, CDR1 is SGDLS, CDR2 YYNGEE. This CDR3 is built from 14 residues. Here the CDR3 DNA reads TGTGCCAGCAGCCCTCGGACAGGGAACACTGAAGCTTTCTTT. It yields the protein CASSPRTGNTEAFF.

This clone was observed a single time. The chain links TRBV5-6 to TRBJ1-6; the D gene is possibly TRBD1 (6 bases). CDR3 length: 16 amino acids. Trimming pared 6 bases from V and 10 bases from J, leaving 23 bases between. Germline assignment: CDR1 SGHDT and CDR2 YYEEEE. CDR3 in amino acids: CASTPQGGGVGSPLHF. The DNA for the CDR3 is TGTGCCAGCACCCCACAGGGCGGCGGAGTCGGATCACCCCTCCACTTT.

The chain couples TRBV6-5 to TRBJ1-6, with D tentatively TRBD1 (6 bases). CDR1 and CDR2 from the germline V gene are MNHEY and SVGAGI. The V gene lost 0 bases and the J gene lost 10 bases, with 16 bases spanning the gap. The CDR3 runs 16 residues. The CDR3 sequence is CASSYSLGRGGSPLHF. As DNA, the CDR3 is TGTGCCAGCAGTTACTCGTTGGGCAGGGGTGGATCACCCCTCCACTTT.

Regarding this clone: Because the CDR3's place on the DNA is in doubt, the DNA is left out and the CDR3 is given as listed by TCRdb. The rearrangement joins TRBV9 to TRBJ2-5. The CDR3 comprises 16 residues, both ends counted. Germline V lookup: CDR1 SGDLS, CDR2 YYNGEE. CDR3 sequence: CASSEDFGAGQETQYF.

V usage is TRBV11-1 and J usage is TRBJ2-3; D is ambiguous. V was shortened by 3 bases and J by 2 bases, with 9 bases between the two germline ends. The CDR3 has 14 residues. Germline V gene data show CDR1 as SGHAT and CDR2 as FQDESV (reference sequence). Here the CDR3 reads CASSLNFATDTQYF. CDR3 bases: TGTGCCAGCAGCTTGAATTTCGCCACAGATACGCAGTATTTT.

CDR3: CASSSTGIQYF. The CDR3 DNA sequence: TGTGCCAGCAGCTCCACCGGCATTCAGTACTTC. This chain uses TRBV7-9 with TRBJ2-4; D is unclear. CDR1 SEHNR and CDR2 FQNEAQ come from the germline V gene (reference sequence). Trimming took off 4 bases at V and 9 bases at J, with 7 bases between the two ends. The CDR3 extends over 11 amino acids.

The chain links TRBV5-1 to TRBJ2-1; 7 positions match TRBD1. The V gene's germline CDR1 is SGHRS and CDR2 YFSETQ. Unmatched junction bases numbered 9, after V lost 4 bases and J lost 5 bases. The CDR3 is made up of 15 amino acids. The CDR3 sequence is CASSLSGTVNNEQFF. CDR3 DNA sequence: TGCGCCAGCAGCCTATCCGGGACAGTTAACAATGAGCAGTTCTTC.

In this sample, this clone turned up a few times. CDR3 amino acids: CASSSTGGVEKLFF. The CDR3 DNA sequence: TGTGCCAGCAGCTCGACAGGGGGCGTTGAAAAACTGTTTTTT. The chain is built from TRBV5-5 and TRBJ1-4; 10 nucleotides agree with TRBD1. The trim removed 3 bases at V and 7 bases at J, leaving 3 bases unmatched. The CDR3 contains 14 residues. Per germline, CDR1 SGHKS and CDR2 YYEKEE (reference sequence).

The chain links TRBV10-3 to TRBJ2-3, with 9 bases fitting TRBD2. Unmatched junction bases numbered 7, after V lost 3 bases and J lost 6 bases. CDR1 and CDR2 (germline): ENHRY, SYGVKD. The CDR3 contains 15 residues. The CDR3 bases are TGTGCCATCAGTGAACGGCGGGGGGGCCTGGATACGCAGTATTTT. Translating it yields CAISERRGGLDTQYF.

The chain combines TRBV2 with TRBJ2-7, with D possibly being TRBD2 (6 bases). Germline V gene data show CDR1 as SNHLY and CDR2 as FYNNEI. V was clipped by 7 bases and J by 7 bases, with 17 bases between them. This CDR3 is built from 13 residues. The CDR3 DNA follows: TGTGCCAGCATTGGGACTCCCGTCCGTGAGCAGTACTTC. Its translation is CASIGTPVREQYF.

The chain joins TRBV19 to TRBJ1-3; no clear D. Looked up from germline, CDR1 is LNHDA and CDR2 is SQIVND (reference sequence). Deletions cut 2 bases from V and 0 bases from J, with 11 bases between. The CDR3 spans 16 residues. The CDR3 DNA follows: TGTGCCAGTAGTATATTTCGGGGTACCTCTGGAAACACCATATATTTT. Its translation: CASSIFRGTSGNTIYF.

The rearrangement links TRBV5-1 to TRBJ2-2; D is ambiguous. The ends were cut back, 4 bases at V and 5 bases at J, with 15 bases in the middle. There are 15 residues in the CDR3. The germline V gene has CDR1 SGHRS and CDR2 YFSETQ. CDR3: CASSRTKIATGELFF. In DNA form, the CDR3 reads TGCGCCAGCAGCCGAACTAAAATAGCAACCGGGGAGCTGTTTTTT.

This chain joins TRBV4-1 and TRBJ2-2; either TRBD1 or TRBD2 may fit D (6 bases each). The CDR3 spans 15 residues. The germline V gene encodes CDR1 MGHRA and CDR2 YSYEKL. The V end was cut by 2 bases, the J end by 1 base, with 8 bases between. Here the CDR3 reads CASSQRGQNTGELFF. CDR3 DNA: TGCGCCAGCAGCCAACGGGGGCAGAACACCGGGGAGCTGTTTTTT.

This clone occurred a few times. This chain links TRBV30 with TRBJ1-2; 7 bases align to TRBD1. Unmatched junction bases numbered 17, after V lost 7 bases and J lost 9 bases. The length of the CDR3 is 14 residues. CDR1 is GTSNPN, CDR2 SVGIG, per germline (reference sequence). DNA for the CDR3: TGTGCCTCGGCATGGACAGGTGGCGGGAACAGCTACACCTTC. This gives the protein CASAWTGGGNSYTF.